This TCR beta chain was obtained from a study of blood T cell repertoires in COVID-19. Looking at the study overall: Samples representing acute and convalescent COVID-19 were sourced from the United States, Italy and Spain. Sample material is recorded as cDNA or gDNA derived from T cells, B-cell-depleted T cells, or PBMCs.

While infection was still active, Seattle patients were enrolled and then followed longitudinally. The J segment lost 3 bases and the V segment lost 5 bases, leaving 9 bases of the junction unmatched. The germline CDR1 and CDR2 sequences are SQVTM and ANQGSEA. The CDR3 sequence is 14 residues long. Original methodology: Reference gene primer amplification gave nucleated cell count estimates. Libraries were prepared by immunoSEQ multiplex PCR; TCRdb keeps only in-frame clonotypes and omits some of them. V and J calls plus clone size are reproduced from that table; the DNA served to infer D and trimming. This sample has some 70,000 clones, with 88% found just once.

The chain joins TRBV29-1 to TRBJ2-7; 8 positions match TRBD2. This sequence was found in a woman aged 55-75 years with COVID-19, enrolled during active disease. Source material: peripheral blood. In DNA, the CDR3 is TGCAGCGTTAGGGAGGCGGGAGGTCTCTACGAGCAGTACTTC. Translated, it gives CSVREAGGLYEQYF.